Below, 12 T cell receptor delta chains from the same sample are listed, as sequenced in a study of gamma-delta T cells after stem cell transplantation. TCRdb ran CATT on the RT-PCR reads. The table lists about 1,600 delta-chain clones, around 7.7% of them singletons. Sequencing was performed on gamma-delta T cells. The receptor set was obtained from a human donor. It is not recorded whose cells these are; they may come from a transplant donor.

As regards this clone: The likely explanation is a read error, given a far larger clone one base away. The chain carries TRDV2 and TRDJ1, with 9 bases identical to TRDD3. CDR1 GEAIGNYY and CDR2 EKD come from the germline V gene. CDR3 length equals 17 residues. After removal of 3 bases from V and 3 bases from J, the junction contained 13 bases not matched to a gene. The CDR3: CACDLVTGGPYADKLIF. In DNA, the CDR3 is TGTGCCTGTGACCTAGTGACTGGGGGACCCTACGCCGATAAACTCATCTTT.

This clone rates as medium-sized. With a far larger clone one base away, a read error is the likely cause. The V call is TRDV1, the J call TRDJ1; 10 nucleotides agree with TRDD3. The CDR3 covers 22 residues. The V segment lost 2 bases and the J segment 1 base; nucleotides outside the gene matches: 22. Germline V CDR1 and CDR2: TSWWSYY, QGS. CDR3 in amino acids: CALGESPTSYYWGIRGTDKLIF. CDR3 bases: TGTGCTCTTGGGGAAAGCCCCACATCTTATTACTGGGGGATCAGGGGCACCGATAAACTCATCTTT.

This clone was seen only a few times. Only one base separates this from a far larger clonotype, so it likely reflects a read error. The sample carries other DNA sequences with the same CDR3. This chain links TRDV2 with TRDJ1; D perhaps matches TRDD3 (7 bases). Looked up from germline, CDR1 is GEAIGNYY and CDR2 is EKD. The CDR3 runs 20 residues. The CDR3 sequence: CACDTLSSLPLGAHTDTLIF. The DNA of the CDR3 is TGTGCCTGTGACACCCTTTCCTCCCTTCCCCTGGGGGCCCACACCGATACACTCATCTTT.

In its sample, this clone was seen a few times. A read error is likely here: a far larger clone is one base away. The chain uses TRDV2 and TRDJ1, with 7 bases that match TRDD3. J lost 3 bases, V lost 3 bases, and 9 bases had no gene match. The CDR3 consists of 15 residues. The V gene's germline CDR1 is GEAIGNYY and CDR2 EKD. The CDR3, as DNA: TGTGCCTGTGACTCGTTGGGGGAGTACGCCGATAAACTCATCTTT. This sequence encodes CACDSLGEYADKLIF.

This clone was observed a handful of times. With only one base between it and a far larger clone, this is likely a read error. This chain connects TRDV2 to TRDJ3; 12 nucleotides line up with TRDD3. Germline lookup yields CDR1 GEAIGNYY and CDR2 EKD. The CDR3 runs 23 residues. CDR3 region: CACDIVLTGGYPVGSWGTRQMFF. The CDR3, as DNA: TGTGCCTGTGACATCGTGTTGACTGGGGGATACCCTGTGGGCTCCTGGGGCACCCGACAGATGTTTTTC.

With respect to this clone: TCRdb lists the protein of a much larger clone for this DNA, which differs at residue 8, so this is likely a read error; the protein given here is translated from the DNA itself. The rearrangement joins TRDV2 to TRDJ1; D gene uncertain. V lost 1 base and J lost 0, with 20 bases in between. Germline CDR1 GEAIGNYY, CDR2 EKD. CDR3 length: 18 amino acids. The CDR3 spells CACDTAAQTLANTDKLIF. In nucleotides, the CDR3 is TGTGCCTGTGACACTGCCGCCCAAACCCTCGCAAACACCGATAAACTCATCTTT.

On this clone: TCRdb assigns this DNA the protein of a much larger clone, which departs from its translation at residue 3; this likely reflects a read error, and the protein shown comes from translating the DNA. The chain combines TRDV2 with TRDJ3; the match to TRDD3 covers 9 bases. The CDR3 totals 19 residues. CDR1 and CDR2 from the germline V gene are GEAIGNYY and EKD. The CDR3: CARDTVVGDISWDTRQMFF. The CDR3 bases are TGTGCCCGTGACACCGTGGTGGGGGATATCTCCTGGGACACCCGACAGATGTTTTTC.

With regard to this clone: The protein in TCRdb stems from a much larger clone and differs at residues 10 and 12 from this DNA's translation, likely a read error; here the protein is translated from the DNA. The V call is TRDV1, the J call TRDJ1; TRDD3 agrees at 7 bases. CDR3 length: 22 residues. CDR1 and CDR2 from the germline V gene are TSWWSYY and QGS. The V segment lost 2 bases and the J segment 1 base; nucleotides outside the gene matches: 25. CDR3 nucleotides: TGTGCTCTTGGGGAAAGCCCCATATCTTGTTACCGGGGGATCAGGGGCACCGATAAACTCATCTTT. Protein sequence: CALGESPISCYRGIRGTDKLIF.

The sample holds a few counts of this clone. A much larger clone is a single base away; this may be a read error. Other DNA variants within this sample encode the same CDR3. The J gene is TRDJ1, the V gene TRDV2; 8 nucleotides agree with TRDD3. From germline, CDR1 is GEAIGNYY and CDR2 EKD. V shed 5 bases and J 1 base; nucleotides not matched to a gene: 14. The CDR3 spans 17 residues. DNA of the CDR3: TGTGCCTGTGTATCCCTGGGGGACTGGGGGTCCACCGATAAACTCATCTTT. This sequence encodes CACVSLGDWGSTDKLIF.

By share of the sample, this clone is medium-sized. This chain links TRDV2 with TRDJ1; 13 nucleotides line up with TRDD3. This CDR3 is built from 19 residues. After removal of 0 bases from V and 2 bases from J, the junction contained 11 bases not matched to a gene. The V gene's germline CDR1 is GEAIGNYY and CDR2 EKD. CDR3 loop: CACDTVGVLGDTGTDKLIF. The CDR3 DNA sequence: TGTGCCTGTGACACCGTAGGAGTACTGGGGGATACGGGGACCGATAAACTCATCTTT.

This clone occurred a few times. A read error likely explains this, since a far larger clone differs by one base. Other DNA sequences within the sample encode an identical CDR3. The CDR3 protein is CACDTLAPGGYGTDKLIF. CDR3 sequence (DNA): TGTGCCTGTGACACCTTAGCCCCTGGGGGATACGGGACCGATAAACTCATCTTT. The chain is built from TRDV2 and TRDJ1; the match to TRDD3 covers 12 bases. The CDR3 covers 18 residues. CDR1 is GEAIGNYY, CDR2 EKD, per germline. Trimming cost V 0 bases and J 2 bases; bases outside gene matches: 9.

This clone was counted a few times. A far larger clone is only one base removed, so a read error is likely. The same CDR3 is also encoded by other DNA sequences in this sample. The chain uses TRDV2 and TRDJ1, with a tentative D call TRDD3 (5 bases). Trimming removed 3 bases at V and 0 bases at J, with 28 bases between. The CDR3 covers 20 residues. Per germline, CDR1 GEAIGNYY and CDR2 EKD. The CDR3 reads CACDSLLGDHEGSYTDKLIF. In nucleotides, the CDR3 is TGTGCCTGTGACTCATTACTAGGGGACCATGAGGGGTCGTACACCGATAAACTCATCTTT.